The present TCR beta chain was sequenced within a study of shared clonotypes between healthy human individuals. Study conclusions and caveats: The naive CD4 repertoires of a handful of donors were compared, and 5% to 6.5% of clonotypes were shared.

Profiling relied on immunoSEQ multiplex PCR, and the TCRdb table lists in-frame clones only, not all of them. The sample includes about 960,000 clones, about three quarters of them seen just once. The V gene end was trimmed by 5 bases and the J gene end by 3 bases; junction bases not matched to a gene: 11. The CDR3 is made up of 16 amino acids. Looked up from germline, CDR1 is SNHLY and CDR2 is FYNNEI. In the case of this clone: Its specificity is unknown.

This receptor was taken from a man between 18 and 35 years old in good health. V gene TRBV2 combines with J gene TRBJ2-7, with 9 bases fitting TRBD1. Sequenced sample: memory CD4+ T cells sorted from blood. Subset specified: CD45RA-negative fraction. CDR3 DNA: TGTGCCAGCAGTTCATGGAGGACAGGGGACAACTACGAGCAGTACTTC. It specifies CASSSWRTGDNYEQYF.